This is a list of T cell receptor beta chains from one sample in a study of T cells in Graves' hyperthyroidism and ophthalmopathy. TCRdb itself ran the multiplex PCR reads through MiXCR, one entry per CDR3 protein. The table includes a few hundred thousand distinct CDR3 sequences, less than 25% detected once. Sequencing was performed on blood. These receptors were collected from a man younger than 35 with Graves' hyperthyroidism. Each CDR3 is given without its conserved first and last residue. The listing skips clone size in some rows; elsewhere it reads once, few, many or a size class.

V	length	J	size	CDR3
TRBV12-5	11	TRBJ2-2	many	ASGEGDTGELF
TRBV6-5	13	TRBJ2-7	-	ASSWLGQGAYEQY
TRBV7-8	13	TRBJ2-7	-	ASSLGSGSIYEQY
TRBV6-1	13	TRBJ2-5	many	ASSPTGGLQETQY
TRBV6-4	15	TRBJ2-6	-	ASSDLIQGAGANVLT
TRBV11-1	16	TRBJ1-5	many	ASSLAPPGRGGNQPQH
TRBV27	13	TRBJ2-3	many	ASSLARGVTDTQY
TRBV7-9	13	TRBJ2-5	many	ASSLAIGLAETQY
TRBV6-5	10	TRBJ1-2	many	ASSSPGHGYT
TRBV29-1	10	TRBJ1-2	many	SVDTLNYGYT
TRBV7-2	11	TRBJ2-7	-	ASSSHQGYEQY
TRBV4-1	14	TRBJ1-1	many	ASSQGRGWTDTEAF
TRBV12-3/TRBV12-4	10	TRBJ2-4	many	ASSPTQDIQY
TRBV20-1	13	TRBJ1-1	many	SARLSVKWNTEAF
TRBV6-5	12	TRBJ1-1	many	ASSPTGDRTEAF
TRBV20-1	12	TRBJ2-5	-	SARRDTLQETQY
TRBV11-2	12	TRBJ2-1	-	ASSLGTEYNEQF
TRBV4-2	12	TRBJ1-1	many	ASRKGAENTEAF
TRBV6-2/TRBV6-3	14	TRBJ1-1	-	VSCYSAGAMNTEAF
TRBV9	12	TRBJ2-5	many	ASSGRQGRETQY
TRBV24-1	10	TRBJ2-5	-	ATRDVGETQY
TRBV30	13	TRBJ2-2	many	AWSVQGQNTGELF
TRBV7-8	12	TRBJ2-7	many	ASSLSNGAAEQY
TRBV12-3/TRBV12-4	11	TRBJ2-7	many	ASSARYFYEQY
TRBV19	13	TRBJ1-5	-	ASSISLYSNQPQH
TRBV19	12	TRBJ1-1	many	ASSPRAGRFKAF
TRBV6-2/TRBV6-3	14	TRBJ1-5	-	ASSYFSRGQDQPQH
TRBV5-1	14	TRBJ2-6	few	ASSPEPGLGANVLT
TRBV6-2/TRBV6-3	11	TRBJ2-5	few	ANHISETETQY
TRBV12-3/TRBV12-4	15	TRBJ1-5	many	ASSLSREKVGNQPQH
TRBV20-1	10	TRBJ1-2	many	SANTGPYGYT
TRBV27	11	TRBJ2-3	-	ASSDRDSDTQY
TRBV7-9	13	TRBJ2-7	many	ASSPGQMRSYEQY
TRBV2	13	TRBJ2-5	many	ASRIGTRDPGTQY
TRBV2	12	TRBJ2-2	many	ASSSDRATGELF
TRBV13	14	TRBJ1-1	many	ASSSPPGYEYTEAF
TRBV6-2/TRBV6-3	13	TRBJ2-1	many	ASSYSDDINNEQF
TRBV6-1	10	TRBJ2-5	many	ASTDPKETQY
TRBV12-3/TRBV12-4	12	TRBJ2-5	-	ASSRGRTEETQY
TRBV24-1	9	TRBJ2-7	few	ATSDLEEQY
TRBV11-2	12	TRBJ2-3	few	ASSFVRGADTQY
TRBV6-1	11	TRBJ1-5	once	ATCRDGRQPQH
TRBV28	11	TRBJ2-7	many	ASSLDGQYEQY
TRBV5-1	11	TRBJ2-5	-	ASSWTGEETQY
TRBV20-1	12	TRBJ2-7	-	SAPRTGLSYEQY